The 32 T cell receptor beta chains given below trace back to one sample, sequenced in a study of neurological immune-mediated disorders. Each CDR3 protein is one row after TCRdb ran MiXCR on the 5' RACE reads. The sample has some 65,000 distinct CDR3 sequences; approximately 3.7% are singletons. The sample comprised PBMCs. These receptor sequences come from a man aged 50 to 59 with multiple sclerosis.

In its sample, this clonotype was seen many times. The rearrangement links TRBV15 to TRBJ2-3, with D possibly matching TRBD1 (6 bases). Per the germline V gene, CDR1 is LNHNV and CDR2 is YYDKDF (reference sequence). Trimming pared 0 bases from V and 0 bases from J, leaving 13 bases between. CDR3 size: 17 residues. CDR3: CATSRDRTVRSTDTQYF. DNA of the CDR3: TGTGCCACCAGCAGAGATCGGACAGTCCGAAGCACAGATACGCAGTATTTT.

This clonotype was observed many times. Here the CDR3 DNA reads TGTGCCAGCAGTTTCAGCCGTAACACTGAAGCTTTCTTT. This codes for CASSFSRNTEAFF. The V call is TRBV12-3 or TRBV12-4, the J call TRBJ1-1, with no clear D. This CDR3 is 13 amino acids long. Trimming cost V 3 bases and J 2 bases, with 7 bases left between them.

CDR3 sequence reads: CASSLLSKYEQYF. The DNA of the CDR3 is TGTGCCAGCAGCTTGCTGAGCAAATACGAGCAGTACTTC. The rearrangement uses TRBV5-6 and TRBJ2-7; D uncertain. V shed 1 base and J shed 4 bases, with 9 bases lying between them. From germline, CDR1 is SGHDT and CDR2 YYEEEE. The CDR3 spans 13 residues.

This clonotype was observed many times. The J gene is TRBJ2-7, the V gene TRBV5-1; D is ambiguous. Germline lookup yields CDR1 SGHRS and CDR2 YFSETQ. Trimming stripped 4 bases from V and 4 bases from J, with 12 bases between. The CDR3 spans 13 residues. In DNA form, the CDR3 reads TGCGCCAGCAGCGTCGGAAAGGGATACGAGCAGTACTTC. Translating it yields CASSVGKGYEQYF.

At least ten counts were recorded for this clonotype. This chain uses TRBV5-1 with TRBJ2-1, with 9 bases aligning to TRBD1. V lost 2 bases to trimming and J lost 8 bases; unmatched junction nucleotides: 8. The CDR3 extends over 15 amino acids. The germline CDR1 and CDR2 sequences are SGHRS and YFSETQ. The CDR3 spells CASSLQGAWADEQFF. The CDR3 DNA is TGCGCCAGCAGCTTACAGGGGGCATGGGCGGATGAGCAGTTCTTC.

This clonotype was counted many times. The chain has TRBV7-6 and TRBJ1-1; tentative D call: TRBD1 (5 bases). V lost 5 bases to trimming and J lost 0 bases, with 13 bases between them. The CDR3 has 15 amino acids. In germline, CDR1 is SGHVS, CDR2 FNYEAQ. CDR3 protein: CASSLGESMNTEAFF. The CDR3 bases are TGTGCCAGCAGCCTGGGGGAAAGCATGAACACTGAAGCTTTCTTT.

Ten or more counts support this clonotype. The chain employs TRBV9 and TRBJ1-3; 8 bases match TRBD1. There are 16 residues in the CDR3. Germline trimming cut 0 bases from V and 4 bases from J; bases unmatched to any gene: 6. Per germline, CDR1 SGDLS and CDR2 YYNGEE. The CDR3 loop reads CASSVEGQGFGNTIYF. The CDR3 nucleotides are TGTGCCAGCAGCGTAGAAGGACAGGGCTTCGGAAACACCATATATTTT.

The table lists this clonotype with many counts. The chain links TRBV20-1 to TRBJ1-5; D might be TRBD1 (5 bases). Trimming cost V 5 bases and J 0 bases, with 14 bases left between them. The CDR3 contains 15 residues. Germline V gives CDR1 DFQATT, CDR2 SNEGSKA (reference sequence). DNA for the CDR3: TGCAGTGCTCCAAAAGGGACGGGTAGCAATCAGCCCCAGCATTTT. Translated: CSAPKGTGSNQPQHF.

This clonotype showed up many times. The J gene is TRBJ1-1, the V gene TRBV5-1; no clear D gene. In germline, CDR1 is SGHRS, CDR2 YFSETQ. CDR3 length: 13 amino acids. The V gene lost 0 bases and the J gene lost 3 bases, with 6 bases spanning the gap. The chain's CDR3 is CASSLESDTEAFF. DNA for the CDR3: TGCGCCAGCAGCTTGGAGTCGGACACTGAAGCTTTCTTT.

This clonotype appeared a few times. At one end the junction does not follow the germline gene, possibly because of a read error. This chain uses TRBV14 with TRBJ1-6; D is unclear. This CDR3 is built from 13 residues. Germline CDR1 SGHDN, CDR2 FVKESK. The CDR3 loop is CASSQVYNSPLNF. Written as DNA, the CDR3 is TGTGCCAGCAGCCAAGTGTATAATTCACCCCTCAACTTT.

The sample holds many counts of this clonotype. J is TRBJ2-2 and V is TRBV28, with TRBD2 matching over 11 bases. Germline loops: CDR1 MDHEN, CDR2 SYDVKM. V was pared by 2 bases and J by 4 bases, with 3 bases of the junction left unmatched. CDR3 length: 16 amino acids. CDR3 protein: CASSLIAGGRTGELFF. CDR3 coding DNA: TGTGCCAGCAGTTTAATAGCGGGGGGGCGCACCGGGGAGCTGTTTTTT.

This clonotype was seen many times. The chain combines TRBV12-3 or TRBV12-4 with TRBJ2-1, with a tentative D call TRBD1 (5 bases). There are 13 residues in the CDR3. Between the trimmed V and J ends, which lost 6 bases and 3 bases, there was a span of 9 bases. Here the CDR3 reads CASSLRVYNEQFF. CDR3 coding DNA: TGTGCCAGCAGCCTCAGGGTCTACAATGAGCAGTTCTTC.

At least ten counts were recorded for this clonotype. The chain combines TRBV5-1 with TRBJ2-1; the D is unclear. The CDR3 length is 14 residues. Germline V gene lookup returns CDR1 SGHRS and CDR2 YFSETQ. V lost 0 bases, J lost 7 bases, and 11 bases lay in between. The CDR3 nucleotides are TGCGCCAGCAGCTTGGCGTGGGCTGATAATGAGCAGTTCTTC. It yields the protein CASSLAWADNEQFF.

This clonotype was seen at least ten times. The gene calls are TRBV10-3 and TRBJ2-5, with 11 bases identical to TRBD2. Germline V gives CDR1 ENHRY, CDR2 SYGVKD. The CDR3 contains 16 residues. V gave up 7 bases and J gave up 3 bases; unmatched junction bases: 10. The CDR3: CAIKKASGGKEETQYF. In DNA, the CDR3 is TGTGCCATCAAGAAGGCTAGCGGGGGGAAAGAAGAGACCCAGTACTTC.

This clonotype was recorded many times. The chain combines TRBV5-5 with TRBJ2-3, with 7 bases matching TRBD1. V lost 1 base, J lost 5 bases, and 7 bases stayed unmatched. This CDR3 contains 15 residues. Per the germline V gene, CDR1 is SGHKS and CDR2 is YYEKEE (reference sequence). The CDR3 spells CASSLLTGPGDTQYF. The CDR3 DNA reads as TGTGCCAGCAGCTTGTTGACAGGGCCGGGAGATACGCAGTATTTT.

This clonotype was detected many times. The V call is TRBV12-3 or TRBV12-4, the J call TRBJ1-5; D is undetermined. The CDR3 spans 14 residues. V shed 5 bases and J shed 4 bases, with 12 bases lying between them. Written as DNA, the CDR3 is TGTGCCAGCAGTCGATTCGGGTTTAATCAGCCCCAGCATTTT. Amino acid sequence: CASSRFGFNQPQHF.

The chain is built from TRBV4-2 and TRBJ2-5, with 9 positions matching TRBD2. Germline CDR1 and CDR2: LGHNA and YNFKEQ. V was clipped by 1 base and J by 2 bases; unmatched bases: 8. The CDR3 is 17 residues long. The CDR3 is CASSQGRSGGLQETQYF. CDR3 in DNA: TGTGCCAGCAGCCAAGGGCGGAGCGGGGGGCTACAAGAGACCCAGTACTTC.

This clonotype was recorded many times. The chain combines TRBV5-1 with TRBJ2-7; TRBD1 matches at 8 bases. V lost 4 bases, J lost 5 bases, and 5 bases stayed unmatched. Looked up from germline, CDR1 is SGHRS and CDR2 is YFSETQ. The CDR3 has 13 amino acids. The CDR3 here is CASSRQGADEQYF. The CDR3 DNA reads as TGCGCCAGCAGCAGGCAGGGGGCCGACGAGCAGTACTTC.

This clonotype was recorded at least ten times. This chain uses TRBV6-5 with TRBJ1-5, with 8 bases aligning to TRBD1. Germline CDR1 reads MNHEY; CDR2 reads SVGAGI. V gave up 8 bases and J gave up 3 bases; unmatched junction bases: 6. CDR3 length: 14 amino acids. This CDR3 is CASARGQANQPQHF. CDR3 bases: TGTGCCAGCGCACGGGGACAGGCCAATCAGCCCCAGCATTTT.

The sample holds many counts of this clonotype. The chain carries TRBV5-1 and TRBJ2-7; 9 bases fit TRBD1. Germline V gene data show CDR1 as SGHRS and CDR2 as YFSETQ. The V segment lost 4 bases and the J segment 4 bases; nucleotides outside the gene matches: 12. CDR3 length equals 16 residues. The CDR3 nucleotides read TGCGCCAGCAGCCGTGGACAGGGGAGTGGAAGGTACGAGCAGTACTTC. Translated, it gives CASSRGQGSGRYEQYF.

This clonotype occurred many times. The CDR3 reads CASSQEGGYRLTDTQYF. In DNA form, the CDR3 reads TGCGCCAGCAGCCAAGAAGGGGGGTACAGGCTCACAGATACGCAGTATTTT. The chain has TRBV4-1 and TRBJ2-3; perhaps D is TRBD1 or TRBD2 (6 bases each). The CDR3 is made up of 17 amino acids. Germline CDR1 MGHRA, CDR2 YSYEKL. V was shortened by 0 bases and J by 2 bases, with 15 bases between the two germline ends.

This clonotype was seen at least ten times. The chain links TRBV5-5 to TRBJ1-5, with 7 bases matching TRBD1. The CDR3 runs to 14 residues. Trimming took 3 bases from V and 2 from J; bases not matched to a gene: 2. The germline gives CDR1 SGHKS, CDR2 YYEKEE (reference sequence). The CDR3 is CASSWTGGNQPQHF. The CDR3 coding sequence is TGTGCCAGCAGCTGGACAGGAGGCAATCAGCCCCAGCATTTT.

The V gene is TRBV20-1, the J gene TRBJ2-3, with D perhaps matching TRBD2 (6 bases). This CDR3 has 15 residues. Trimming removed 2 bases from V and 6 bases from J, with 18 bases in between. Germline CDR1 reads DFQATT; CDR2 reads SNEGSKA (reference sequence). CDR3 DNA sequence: TGCAGTGCTAGAACTAGCACGTTTGCTGCGGATACGCAGTATTTT. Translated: CSARTSTFAADTQYF.

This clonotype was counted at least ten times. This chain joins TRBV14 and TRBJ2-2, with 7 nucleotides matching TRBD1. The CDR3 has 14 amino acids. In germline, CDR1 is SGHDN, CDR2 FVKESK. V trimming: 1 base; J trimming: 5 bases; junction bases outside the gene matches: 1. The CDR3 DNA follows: TGTGCCAGCAGCCAAGCACAGGGGACCGGGGAGCTGTTTTTT. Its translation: CASSQAQGTGELFF.

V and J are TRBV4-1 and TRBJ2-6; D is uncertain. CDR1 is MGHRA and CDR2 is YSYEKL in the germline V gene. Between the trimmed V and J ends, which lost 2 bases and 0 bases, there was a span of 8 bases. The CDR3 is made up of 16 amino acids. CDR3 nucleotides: TGCGCCAGCAGCCAACTCTGGATCTCTGGGGCCAACGTCCTGACTTTC. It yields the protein CASSQLWISGANVLTF.

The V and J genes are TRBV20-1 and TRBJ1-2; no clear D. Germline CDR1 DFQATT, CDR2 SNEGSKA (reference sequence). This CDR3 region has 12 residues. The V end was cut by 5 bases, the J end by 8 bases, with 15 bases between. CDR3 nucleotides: TGCAGTGCTCCTAAAAAGGGCTACGGCTACACCTTC. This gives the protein CSAPKKGYGYTF.

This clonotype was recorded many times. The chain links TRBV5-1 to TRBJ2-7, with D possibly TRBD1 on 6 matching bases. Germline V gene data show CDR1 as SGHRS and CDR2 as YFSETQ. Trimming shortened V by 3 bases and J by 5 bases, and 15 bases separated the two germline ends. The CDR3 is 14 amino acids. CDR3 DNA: TGCGCCAGCAGCTGGGGTGACAGGAGAGACGAGCAGTACTTC. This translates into CASSWGDRRDEQYF.

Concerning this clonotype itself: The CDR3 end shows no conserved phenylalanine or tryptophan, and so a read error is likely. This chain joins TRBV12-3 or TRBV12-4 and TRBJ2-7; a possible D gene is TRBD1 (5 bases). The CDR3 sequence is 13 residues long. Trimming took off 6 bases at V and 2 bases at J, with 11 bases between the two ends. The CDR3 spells CASSPGHTYEQYG. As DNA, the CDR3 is TGTGCCAGCAGCCCCGGACATACCTACGAGCAGTACGGC.

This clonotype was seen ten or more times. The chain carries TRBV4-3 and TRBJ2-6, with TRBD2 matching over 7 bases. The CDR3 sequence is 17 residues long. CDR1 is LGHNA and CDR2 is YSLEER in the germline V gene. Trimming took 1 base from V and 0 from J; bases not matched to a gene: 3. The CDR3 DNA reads TGCGCCAGCAGCCAAGGAGCGGGGTTCTCTGGGGCCAACGTCCTGACTTTC. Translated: CASSQGAGFSGANVLTF.

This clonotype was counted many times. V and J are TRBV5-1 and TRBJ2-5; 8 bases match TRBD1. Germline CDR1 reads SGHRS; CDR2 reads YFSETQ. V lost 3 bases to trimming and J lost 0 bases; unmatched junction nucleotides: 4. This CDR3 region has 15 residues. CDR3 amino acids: CASSYTDRDQETQYF. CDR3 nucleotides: TGCGCCAGCAGCTACACGGACAGGGACCAAGAGACCCAGTACTTC.

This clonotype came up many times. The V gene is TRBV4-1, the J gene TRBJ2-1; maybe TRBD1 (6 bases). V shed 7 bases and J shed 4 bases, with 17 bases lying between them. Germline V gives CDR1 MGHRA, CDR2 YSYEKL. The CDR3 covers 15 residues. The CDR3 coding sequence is TGCGCCAGCACCGCCGGGACATCCGCGTACAATGAGCAGTTCTTC. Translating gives CASTAGTSAYNEQFF.

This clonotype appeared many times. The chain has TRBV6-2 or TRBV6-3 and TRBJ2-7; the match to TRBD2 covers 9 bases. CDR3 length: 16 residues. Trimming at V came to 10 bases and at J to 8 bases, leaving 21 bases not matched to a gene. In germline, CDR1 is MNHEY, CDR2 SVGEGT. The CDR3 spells CATNRLGGGDRFKQYF. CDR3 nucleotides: TGTGCCACCAACCGACTCGGCGGGGGGGATCGTTTCAAGCAGTACTTC.